The entry below gives a single T cell receptor (beta chain) sequence along with its context. Data came from immunoSEQ multiplex PCR; TCRdb stores just in-frame clones and leaves some out. The sample lists about 40,000 clones, 75% to 95% occurring once. V gave up 2 bases and J gave up 4 bases; unmatched junction bases: 1. The CDR3 length is 13 residues. Germline loops: CDR1 SGHVS, CDR2 FQNEAQ. The sample is drawn from a study of T cell changes during pregnancy in multiple sclerosis. The chain joins TRBV7-8 to TRBJ1-2; 7 bases are a match to TRBD1. This material consisted of CD8+ T cells from peripheral blood mononuclear cells, taken before pregnancy. This receptor was identified in a female donor with multiple sclerosis, enrolled in a pregnancy study. CDR3 region: CASSLWDSYGYTF. The CDR3 DNA is TGTGCCAGCAGCTTATGGGACAGCTATGGCTACACCTTC.